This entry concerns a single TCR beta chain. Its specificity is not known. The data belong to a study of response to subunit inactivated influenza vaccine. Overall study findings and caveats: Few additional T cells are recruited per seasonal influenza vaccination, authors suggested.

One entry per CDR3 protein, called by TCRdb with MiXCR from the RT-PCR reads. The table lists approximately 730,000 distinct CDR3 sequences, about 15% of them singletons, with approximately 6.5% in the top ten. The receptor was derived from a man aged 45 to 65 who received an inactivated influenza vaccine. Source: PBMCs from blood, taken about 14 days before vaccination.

CDR3 DNA: TGTGCCAGCAGCCTTTTCACAGGGCCAGATACGCAGTATTTT. This gives the protein CASSLFTGPDTQYF. This chain links TRBV14 with TRBJ2-3, with D perhaps matching TRBD1 (6 bases). V gave up 4 bases and J gave up 4 bases, with 12 bases separating them. The CDR3 contains 14 residues. Germline CDR1 is SGHDN and CDR2 is FVKESK.